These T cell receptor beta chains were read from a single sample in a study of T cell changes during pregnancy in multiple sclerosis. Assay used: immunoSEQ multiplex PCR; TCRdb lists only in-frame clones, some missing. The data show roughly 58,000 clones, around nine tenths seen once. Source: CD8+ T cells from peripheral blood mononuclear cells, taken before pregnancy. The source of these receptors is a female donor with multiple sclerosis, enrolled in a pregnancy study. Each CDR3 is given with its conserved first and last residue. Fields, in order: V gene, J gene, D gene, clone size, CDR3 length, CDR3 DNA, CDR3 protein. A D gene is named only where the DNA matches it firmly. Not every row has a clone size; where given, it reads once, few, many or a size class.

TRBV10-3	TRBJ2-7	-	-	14	TGTGCCATCAGTGAGTCGGCTGTCTCCTACGAGCAGTACTTC	CAISESAVSYEQYF
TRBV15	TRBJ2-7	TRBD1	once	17	TGTGCCACCAGCAGACCAAGACAGGGGGCTTCCTCCTACGAGCAGTACTTC	CATSRPRQGASSYEQYF
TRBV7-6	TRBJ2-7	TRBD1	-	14	TGTGCCAGCAGCCCGGGACAGGAAGGCTACGAGCAGTACTTC	CASSPGQEGYEQYF
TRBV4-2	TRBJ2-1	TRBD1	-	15	TGTGCCAGCAGCCAAATCCAGGGGGTGGACAATGAGCAGTTCTTC	CASSQIQGVDNEQFF
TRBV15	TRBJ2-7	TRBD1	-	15	TGTGCCACCAGCAGACCCGACAGGGCTCAGTACGAGCAGTACTTC	CATSRPDRAQYEQYF
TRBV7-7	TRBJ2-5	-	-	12	TGTGCCAGCAGCCTAAGGGGAGGGACCCAGTACTTC	CASSLRGGTQYF
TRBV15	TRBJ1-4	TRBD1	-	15	TGTGCCACCAGCTCTGACAGGGCTATTAATGAAAAACTGTTTTTT	CATSSDRAINEKLFF
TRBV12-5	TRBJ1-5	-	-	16	TGTGCTAGTGGTTTGGGAGGGGGATATGGCAATCAGCCCCAGCATTTT	CASGLGGGYGNQPQHF
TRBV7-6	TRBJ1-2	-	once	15	TGTGCCAGCAGCTTAGGGAGTGGCTCTAACTATGGCTACACCTTC	CASSLGSGSNYGYTF
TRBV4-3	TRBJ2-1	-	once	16	TGCGCCAGCAGCCAAGATATAAAGGACTGGGGTGAAGAGCAGTTCTTC	CASSQDIKDWGEEQFF
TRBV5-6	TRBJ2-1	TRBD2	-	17	TGTGCCAGCAGCTTGGCCAAGAGCGGGGGATTAGAAAATGAGCAGTTCTTC	CASSLAKSGGLENEQFF
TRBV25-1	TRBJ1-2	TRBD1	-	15	TGTGCCAGCAGTGAATCGGCGGACAGGGTGAATGGCTACACCTTC	CASSESADRVNGYTF
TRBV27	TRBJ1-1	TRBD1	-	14	TGTGCCAGCAGCCTTACAGGGGGCGACACTGAAGCTTTCTTT	CASSLTGGDTEAFF
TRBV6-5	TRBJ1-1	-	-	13	TGTGCCAACCAGGACAGTATGAACACTGAAGCTTTCTTT	CANQDSMNTEAFF
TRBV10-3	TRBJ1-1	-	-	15	TGTGCCATCAGGGAAACAGGCCTGGTGGACACTGAAGCTTTCTTT	CAIRETGLVDTEAFF
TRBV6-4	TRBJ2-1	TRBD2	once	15	TGTGCCAGCAGTCGACTAGCGGGGGGGCAGAATGAGCAGTTCTTC	CASSRLAGGQNEQFF
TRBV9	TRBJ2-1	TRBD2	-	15	TGTGCCAGCAGGCCAGCGGGGGGGCCCCACAATGAGCAGTTCTTC	CASRPAGGPHNEQFF
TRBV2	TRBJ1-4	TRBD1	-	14	TGTGCCAGCACCTGGGGACAGGGAAAGGAAAAACTGTTTTTT	CASTWGQGKEKLFF
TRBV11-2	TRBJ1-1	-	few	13	TGTGCCAGCAGCCCCCTAGTTAACACTGAAGCTTTCTTT	CASSPLVNTEAFF
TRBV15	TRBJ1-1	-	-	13	TGTGCCACCCTCGGCGGGATGAACACTGAAGCTTTCTTT	CATLGGMNTEAFF
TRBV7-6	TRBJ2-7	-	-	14	TGTGCCAGCTCACTTGGGGGGGCCCAATACGAGCAGTACTTC	CASSLGGAQYEQYF
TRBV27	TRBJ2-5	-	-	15	TGTGCCAGCAGTTCACCCGGGGGAGGCCAAGAGACCCAGTACTTC	CASSSPGGGQETQYF
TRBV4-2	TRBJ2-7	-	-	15	TGTGCCAGCAGCCAAGAAACGGGACTGCGCTACGAGCAGTACTTC	CASSQETGLRYEQYF
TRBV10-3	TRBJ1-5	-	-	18	TGTGCCATCAGTGAGTCGAGCCGGGACCCCCTGGCGGGAAAGCCCCAGCATTTT	CAISESSRDPLAGKPQHF
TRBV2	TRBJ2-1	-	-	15	TGTGCCAGCAGTGTAGGCAGGGGCCAAGGTAATGAGCAGTTCTTC	CASSVGRGQGNEQFF
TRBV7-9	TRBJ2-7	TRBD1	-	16	TGTGCCAGCAGCTTAGTAACGGGACAGTTGGCCCACGAGCAGTACTTC	CASSLVTGQLAHEQYF
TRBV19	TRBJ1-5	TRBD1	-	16	TGTGCCAGTAGTATCGGGGGACAGCCCCCTAATCAGCCCCAGCATTTT	CASSIGGQPPNQPQHF
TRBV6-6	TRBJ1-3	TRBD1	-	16	TGTGCCAGCAGTTACTCGAGTAGGGGGCCAGGAAACACCATATATTTT	CASSYSSRGPGNTIYF
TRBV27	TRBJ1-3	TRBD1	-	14	TGTGCCAGCAGCAAAGGACAGGGGGTGGACACCATATATTTT	CASSKGQGVDTIYF
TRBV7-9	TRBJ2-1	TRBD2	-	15	TGTGCCAGCAGCTTAGTGGGACTAGCGGGGGGGTCCCAGTTCTTC	CASSLVGLAGGSQFF
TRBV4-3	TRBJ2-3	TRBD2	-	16	TGCGCCAGCAGCCCAGGAGAGCGGGGGAGCTCAGATACGCAGTATTTT	CASSPGERGSSDTQYF
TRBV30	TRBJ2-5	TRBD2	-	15	TGTGCCTGGACATCGGCGGGGGGTCCCCAAGAGACCCAGTACTTC	CAWTSAGGPQETQYF
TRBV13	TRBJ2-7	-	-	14	TGTGCCAGCAGACCCAGGGGAGCTCCCTACGAGCAGTACTTC	CASRPRGAPYEQYF
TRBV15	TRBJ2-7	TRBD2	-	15	TGTGCCACCAGCAGCAGTGGGACTAGCGGCGTCGAGCAGTACTTC	CATSSSGTSGVEQYF
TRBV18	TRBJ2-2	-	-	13	TGTGCCAGCACTCCGGGAACTGGCGGGGAGCTGTTTTTT	CASTPGTGGELFF
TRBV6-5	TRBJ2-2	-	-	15	TGTGCCAGCAGTTACTCAGGGGGGAACACCGGGGAGCTGTTTTTT	CASSYSGGNTGELFF
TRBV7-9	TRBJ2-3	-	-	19	TGTGCCAGCAGCCCCCGCTATCCGCAGGAGGTAACAACCACAGATACGCAGTATTTT	CASSPRYPQEVTTTDTQYF
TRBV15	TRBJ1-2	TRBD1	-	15	TGTGCCACCAGCAGGGACAGGGGGGACCCTTATGGCTACACCTTC	CATSRDRGDPYGYTF
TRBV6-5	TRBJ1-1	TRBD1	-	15	TGTGCCAGCAGCCACCCGACAGGGGTGAACACTGAAGCTTTCTTT	CASSHPTGVNTEAFF
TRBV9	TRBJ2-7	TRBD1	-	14	TGTGCCAGCAGCGGATGGACAGGGGGCGACGAGCAGTACTTC	CASSGWTGGDEQYF
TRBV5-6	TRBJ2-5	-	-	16	TGTGCCAGCAGCCGGAGGGACCCTGGCTTACAAGAGACCCAGTACTTC	CASSRRDPGLQETQYF